This T cell receptor beta chain was observed in a study of T cell changes during pregnancy in multiple sclerosis. Sequenced by immunoSEQ multiplex PCR; TCRdb stores in-frame clones only, minus some. Of about 81,000 clones detected, roughly 95% appear once; the ten largest clones hold about 1.4%. Germline V gene sequence: CDR1 LNHNV, CDR2 YYDKDF (reference sequence). Trimming removed 1 base at V and 11 bases at J, with 11 bases between. This CDR3 is built from 12 residues. The source is a female donor in good health, enrolled as a control in a pregnancy study. The V and J genes are TRBV15 and TRBJ1-1; D ambiguous. The sequencing here drew on peripheral blood, taken in the third trimester of pregnancy. CDR3 sequence (DNA): TGTGCCACCAGCAGAGGCGATGGGCAGGCTTTCTTT. Its translation is CATSRGDGQAFF.